This T cell receptor (beta chain) was found in a study of T cell repertoires in cytomegalovirus infection (dated by TCRdb to between 2018 and 2021). Turning to the overall study: Donor HLA type was relevant to the analysis, as public TCR beta signatures indicated carriage of CMV infection together with the matching HLA type.

The germline V gene encodes CDR1 SGHTA and CDR2 FQGNSA. Including the terminal cysteine and phenylalanine, the CDR3 comprises 18 residues. The retained sequence is limited to the CDR3, 54 bases, with the frame set at the first base. The V end gives up 2 bases and the J end 4 bases, leaving 10 bases in the junction not matched to a gene. TCRdb shows the sequencer as Illumina HiSeq 1500. TCRdb's own reprocessing of the public reads used fastp at Q25 and MiXCR and kept productive beta chains. Each entry is one CDR3 protein sequence, shown with its most common DNA and genes. The sample table records a few hundred thousand distinct CDR3 sequences; around 27% of these occur just once. The ten largest clones represent roughly an eighth of the sample. Many counts were recorded for this clonotype. Its antigen is still unknown. No much larger clone exists at a distance of one base, and base qualities are not known.

Paper-wide results and their limitations: The ex vivo response was dominated by HLA-C-restricted CMV-specific TCR beta clonotypes, which also provided the single most frequent clonotype in two of eight donors. Cumulative frequency of public TCR beta family members discriminated carriers of CMV infection plus the relevant HLA type in this cohort and an independent roughly 330-donor cohort.

The origin of this receptor is a human donor in good health (CMV status not recorded). Some clones in this sample may be carry-over from other donors' samples. The chain is assembled from TRBV7-2 and TRBJ1-6; 8 bases in between match TRBD1. Sequencing was carried out using PBMCs. The sequenced DNA: TGTGCCAGCAGCTTACTCTCTCTGACAGGGGTATATAATTCACCCCTCCACTTT. Its amino acids are CASSLLSLTGVYNSPLHF.